This entry describes one T cell receptor beta chain. As yet, its antigen is unknown. Trimming removed 3 bases at V and 9 bases at J, with 18 bases between. The CDR3 has 15 residues. CDR1 MNHEY and CDR2 SMNVEV come from the germline V gene (reference sequence). Profiled with immunoSEQ multiplex PCR; TCRdb holds only in-frame clones, not every one. The sample lists approximately 100,000 clones; about 90% were seen once. These data originate in a study of graft-versus-host responses after intestinal transplantation. Across the whole study: Anti-thymocyte globulin induction, then tacrolimus and steroids for two to four years, went to all recipients. Findings of the study overall: Elevated graft-versus-host to host-versus-graft clonal ratios in allografts were recorded for patients with graft-donor T cell macrochimerism. Analysis identified GvH clones in recipient marrow, with some appearing first in ileum or blood.

This receptor was taken from a human donor who received an intestinal transplant. Sequenced material: unstimulated CD4+ T cells sorted from spleen or lymph node cells, taken before intestinal transplant. V is TRBV27 and J is TRBJ2-1, with D unresolved. The chain's CDR3 is CASSLASPGAREQFF. The CDR3 nucleotides read TGTGCCAGCAGTTTGGCCAGCCCCGGAGCTCGTGAGCAGTTCTTC.